This TCR beta chain was captured in a study of technical replicates of blood from a handful of donors. The method was immunoSEQ multiplex PCR; TCRdb's version includes in-frame clones alone and lacks a portion of them. The table includes tens of thousands of clones, roughly 93% detected once. The CDR3 is 18 amino acids. V lost 2 bases to trimming and J lost 4 bases, with 21 bases between them. CDR1 is MGHRA and CDR2 is YSYEKL in the germline V gene. The sample consisted of T cells isolated from PBMCs. The chain couples TRBV4-1 to TRBJ1-5; D might be TRBD1 (6 bases). This TCR derives from a human donor in good health. CDR3 DNA: TGCGCCAGCAGCCAAATTCTTGGGGCAGGGGAGGGTAATCAGCCCCAGCATTTT. Translated, it gives CASSQILGAGEGNQPQHF.